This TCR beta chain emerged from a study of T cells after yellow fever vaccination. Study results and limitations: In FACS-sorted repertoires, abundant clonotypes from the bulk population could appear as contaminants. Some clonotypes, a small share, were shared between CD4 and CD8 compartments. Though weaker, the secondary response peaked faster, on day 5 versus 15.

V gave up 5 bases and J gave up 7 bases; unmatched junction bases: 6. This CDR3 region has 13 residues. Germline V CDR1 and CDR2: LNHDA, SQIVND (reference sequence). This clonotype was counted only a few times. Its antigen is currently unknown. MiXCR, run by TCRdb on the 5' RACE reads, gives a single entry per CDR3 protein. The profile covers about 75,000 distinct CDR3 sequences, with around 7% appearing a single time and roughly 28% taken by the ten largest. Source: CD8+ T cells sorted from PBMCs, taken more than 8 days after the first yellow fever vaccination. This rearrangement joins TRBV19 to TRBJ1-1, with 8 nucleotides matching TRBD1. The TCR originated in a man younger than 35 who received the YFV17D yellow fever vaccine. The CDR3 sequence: CASSAPGGIEAFF. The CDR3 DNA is TGTGCCAGTAGTGCCCCAGGGGGCATTGAAGCTTTCTTT. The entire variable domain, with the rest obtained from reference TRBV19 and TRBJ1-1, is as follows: DGGITQSPKYLFRKEGQNVTLSCEQNLNHDAMYWYRQDPGQGLRLIYYSQIVNDFQKGDIAEGYSVSREKKESFPLTVTSAQKNPTAFYLCASSAPGGIEAFFGQGTRLTVV.